This TCR beta chain came from a study of cytomegalovirus exposure and HLA in healthy donors. This CDR3 spans 12 amino acids. The germline V gene has CDR1 SEHNR and CDR2 FQNEAQ (reference sequence). In the PCR, 60 Vbeta and 13 Jbeta primers were used. Assay: immunoSEQ multiplex PCR; the TCRdb copy retains only in-frame clones and omits some. The table records 100,000 to 150,000 clones, approximately 75% of them present only once. About this clone itself: One end of the junction is discordant with germline, which a read error may explain.

The rearrangement uses TRBV7-9 and TRBJ2-5, with TRBD2 matching 11 bases. Sequencing was performed on PBMCs. This clonotype originated in a man between 25 and 39 years old in good health and CMV-seronegative. For the CDR3, the DNA is TGTGCCAGCCGTAGCGGGGGGGCCTTTTGGAACTTC. Amino acids: CASRSGGAFWNF.